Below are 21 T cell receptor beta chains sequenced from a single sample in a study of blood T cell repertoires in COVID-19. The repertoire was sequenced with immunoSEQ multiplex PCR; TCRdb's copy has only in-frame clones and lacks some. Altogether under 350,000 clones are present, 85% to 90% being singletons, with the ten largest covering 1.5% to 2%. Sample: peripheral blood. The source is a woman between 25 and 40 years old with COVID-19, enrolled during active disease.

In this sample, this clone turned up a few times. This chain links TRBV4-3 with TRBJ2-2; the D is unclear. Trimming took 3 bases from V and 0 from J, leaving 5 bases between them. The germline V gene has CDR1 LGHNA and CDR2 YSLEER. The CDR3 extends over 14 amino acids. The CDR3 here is CASSQHSNTGELFF. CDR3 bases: TGCGCCAGCAGCCAGCACTCGAACACCGGGGAGCTGTTTTTT.

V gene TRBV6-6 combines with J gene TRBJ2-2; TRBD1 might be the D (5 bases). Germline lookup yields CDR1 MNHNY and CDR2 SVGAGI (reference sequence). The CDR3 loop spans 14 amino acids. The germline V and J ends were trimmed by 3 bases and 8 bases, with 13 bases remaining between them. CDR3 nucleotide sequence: TGTGCCAGCAGTTATCCAGGGTCATGGGGGGAGCTGTTTTTT. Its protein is CASSYPGSWGELFF.

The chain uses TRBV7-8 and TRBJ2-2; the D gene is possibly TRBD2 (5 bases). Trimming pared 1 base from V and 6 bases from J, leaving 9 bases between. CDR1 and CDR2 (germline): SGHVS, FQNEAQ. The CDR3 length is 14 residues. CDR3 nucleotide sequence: TGTGCCAGCAGCTTAGATAGCGTTCCCGGGGAGCTGTTTTTT. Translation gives CASSLDSVPGELFF.

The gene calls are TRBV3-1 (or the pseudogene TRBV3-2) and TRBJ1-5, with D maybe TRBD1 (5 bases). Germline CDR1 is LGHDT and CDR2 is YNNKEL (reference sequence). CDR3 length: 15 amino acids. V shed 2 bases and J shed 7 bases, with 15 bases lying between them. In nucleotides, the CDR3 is TGTGCCAGCAGCCAATCCCTTTCGGGGGAACAGCCCCAGCATTTT. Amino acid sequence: CASSQSLSGEQPQHF.

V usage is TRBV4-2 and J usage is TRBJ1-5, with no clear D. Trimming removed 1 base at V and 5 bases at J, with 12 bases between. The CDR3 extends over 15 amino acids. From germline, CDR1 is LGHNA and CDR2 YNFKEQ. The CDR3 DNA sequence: TGTGCCAGCAGCCAAGCTCCAGGCCCCGATCAGCCCCAGCATTTT. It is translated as CASSQAPGPDQPQHF.

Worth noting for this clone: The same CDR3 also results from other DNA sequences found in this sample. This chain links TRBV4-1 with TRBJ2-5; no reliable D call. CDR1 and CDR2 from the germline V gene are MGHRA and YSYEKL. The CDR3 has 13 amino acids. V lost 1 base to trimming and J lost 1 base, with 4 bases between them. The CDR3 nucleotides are TGCGCCAGCAGCCAAGTGAGCCAAGAGACCCAGTACTTC. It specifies CASSQVSQETQYF.

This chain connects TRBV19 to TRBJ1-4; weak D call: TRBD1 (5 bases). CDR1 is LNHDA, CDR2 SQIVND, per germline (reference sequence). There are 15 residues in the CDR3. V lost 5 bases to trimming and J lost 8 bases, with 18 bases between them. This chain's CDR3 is CASSPFGPAGEKLFF. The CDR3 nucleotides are TGTGCCAGTAGTCCCTTCGGGCCAGCAGGGGAAAAACTGTTTTTT.

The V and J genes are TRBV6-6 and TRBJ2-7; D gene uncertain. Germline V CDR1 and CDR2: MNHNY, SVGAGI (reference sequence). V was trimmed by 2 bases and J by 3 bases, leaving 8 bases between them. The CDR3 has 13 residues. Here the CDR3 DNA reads TGTGCCAGCAGTTACGGCTACTACTACGAGCAGTACTTC. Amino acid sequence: CASSYGYYYEQYF.

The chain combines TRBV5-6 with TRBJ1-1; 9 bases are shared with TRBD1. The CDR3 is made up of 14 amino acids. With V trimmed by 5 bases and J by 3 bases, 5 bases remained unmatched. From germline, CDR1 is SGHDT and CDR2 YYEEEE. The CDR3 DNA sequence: TGTGCCAGCAGTACGACAGGGGGATACACTGAAGCTTTCTTT. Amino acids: CASSTTGGYTEAFF.

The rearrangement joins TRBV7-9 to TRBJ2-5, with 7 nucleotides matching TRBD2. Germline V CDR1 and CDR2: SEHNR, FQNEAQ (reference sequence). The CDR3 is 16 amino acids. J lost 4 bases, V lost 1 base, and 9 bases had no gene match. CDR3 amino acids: CASSLGGGVYGETQYF. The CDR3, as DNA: TGTGCCAGCAGCTTAGGGGGAGGGGTGTATGGAGAGACCCAGTACTTC.

The CDR3: CASSDGGTNYEQYF. CDR3 coding DNA: TGTGCCAGCAGTGATGGCGGAACAAATTACGAGCAGTACTTC. The chain is built from TRBV2 and TRBJ2-7; D uncertain. This CDR3 has 14 residues. V lost 3 bases to trimming and J lost 4 bases, with 13 bases between them. Germline CDR1 is SNHLY and CDR2 is FYNNEI.

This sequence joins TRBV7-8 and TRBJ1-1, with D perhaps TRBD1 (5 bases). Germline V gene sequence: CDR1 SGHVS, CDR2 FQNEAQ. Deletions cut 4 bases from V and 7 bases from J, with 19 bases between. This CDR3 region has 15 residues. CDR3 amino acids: CASSSYEKRGGEAFF. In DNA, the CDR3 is TGTGCCAGCAGCTCCTACGAAAAAAGGGGAGGTGAAGCTTTCTTT.

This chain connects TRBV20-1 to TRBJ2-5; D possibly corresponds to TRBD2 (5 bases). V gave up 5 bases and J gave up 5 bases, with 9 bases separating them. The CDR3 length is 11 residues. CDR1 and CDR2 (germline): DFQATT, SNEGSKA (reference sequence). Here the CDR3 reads CSAGLWETQYF. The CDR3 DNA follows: TGCAGTGCTGGACTTTGGGAGACCCAGTACTTC.

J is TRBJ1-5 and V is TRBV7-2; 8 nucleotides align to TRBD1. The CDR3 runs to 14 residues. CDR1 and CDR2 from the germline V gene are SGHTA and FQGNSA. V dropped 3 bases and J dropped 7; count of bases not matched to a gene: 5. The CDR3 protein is CASSFTGGEQPQHF. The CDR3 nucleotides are TGTGCCAGCAGCTTTACAGGGGGGGAGCAGCCCCAGCATTTT.

This chain's CDR3 is CASSPSPSPAAFF. As DNA, the CDR3 is TGTGCCAGCTCACCATCCCCCTCCCCCGCGGCTTTCTTT. The chain has TRBV18 and TRBJ1-1; D gene ambiguous. V was trimmed by 2 bases and J by 11 bases, leaving 15 bases between them. Per germline, CDR1 KGHSH and CDR2 LQKENI. CDR3 length: 13 amino acids.

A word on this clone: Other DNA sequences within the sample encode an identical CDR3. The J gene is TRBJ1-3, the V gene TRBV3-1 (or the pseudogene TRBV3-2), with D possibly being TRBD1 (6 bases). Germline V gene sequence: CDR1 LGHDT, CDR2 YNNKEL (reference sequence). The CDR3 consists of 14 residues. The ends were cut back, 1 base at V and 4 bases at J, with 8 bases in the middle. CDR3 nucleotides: TGTGCCAGCAGCCAAGGTGGGGGCGGAAACACCATATATTTT. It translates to CASSQGGGGNTIYF.

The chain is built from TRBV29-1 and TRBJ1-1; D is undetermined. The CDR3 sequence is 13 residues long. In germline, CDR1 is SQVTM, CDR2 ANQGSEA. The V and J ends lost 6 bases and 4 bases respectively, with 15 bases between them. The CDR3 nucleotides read TGCAGCGTCGTGGGCCTTAAATCCACTGAAGCTTTCTTT. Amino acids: CSVVGLKSTEAFF.

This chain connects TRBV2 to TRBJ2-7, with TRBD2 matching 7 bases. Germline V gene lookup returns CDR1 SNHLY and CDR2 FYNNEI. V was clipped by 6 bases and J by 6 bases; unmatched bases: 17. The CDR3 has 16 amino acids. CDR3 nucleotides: TGTGCCAGCAGGGGGGGAGGGTCAGGGATCGCCACCGAGCAGTACTTC. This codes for CASRGGGSGIATEQYF.

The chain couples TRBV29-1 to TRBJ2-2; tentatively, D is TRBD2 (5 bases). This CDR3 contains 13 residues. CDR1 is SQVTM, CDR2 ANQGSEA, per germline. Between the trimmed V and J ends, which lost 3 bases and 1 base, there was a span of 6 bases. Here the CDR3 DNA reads TGCAGCGTTGAGGAGGAGAACACCGGGGAGCTGTTTTTT. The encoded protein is CSVEEENTGELFF.

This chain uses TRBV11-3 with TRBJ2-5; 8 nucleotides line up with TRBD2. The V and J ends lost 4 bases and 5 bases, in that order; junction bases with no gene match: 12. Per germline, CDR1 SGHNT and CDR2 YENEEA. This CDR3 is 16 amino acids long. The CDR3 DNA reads TGTGCCAGCAGCTCCGGACTAGCCCGGGATGGGGAGACCCAGTACTTC. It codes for CASSSGLARDGETQYF.

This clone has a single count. In DNA, the CDR3 is TGTGCCACCAGTGACCCCCGACAGGGCCCCCTATCCGGCTACACCTTC. It is translated as CATSDPRQGPLSGYTF. The V call is TRBV24-1, the J call TRBJ1-2; 7 positions agree with TRBD1. This CDR3 has 16 amino acids. The trim removed 4 bases at V and 8 bases at J, leaving 15 bases unmatched. In germline, CDR1 is KGHDR, CDR2 SFDVKD.